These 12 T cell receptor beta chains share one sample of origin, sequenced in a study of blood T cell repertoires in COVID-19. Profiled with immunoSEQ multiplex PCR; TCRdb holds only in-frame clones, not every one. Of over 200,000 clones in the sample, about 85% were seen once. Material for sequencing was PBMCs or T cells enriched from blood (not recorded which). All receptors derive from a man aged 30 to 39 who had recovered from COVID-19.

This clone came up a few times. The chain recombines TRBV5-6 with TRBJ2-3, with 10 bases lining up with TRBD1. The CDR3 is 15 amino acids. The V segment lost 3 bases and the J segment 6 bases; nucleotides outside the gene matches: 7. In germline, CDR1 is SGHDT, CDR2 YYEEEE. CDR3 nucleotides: TGTGCCAGCAGCTCCGGGGACAGGGGTAGGGATACGCAGTATTTT. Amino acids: CASSSGDRGRDTQYF.

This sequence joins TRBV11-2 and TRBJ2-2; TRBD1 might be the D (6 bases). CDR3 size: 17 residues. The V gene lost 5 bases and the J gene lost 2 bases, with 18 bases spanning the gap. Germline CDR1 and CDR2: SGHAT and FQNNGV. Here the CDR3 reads CASSPMVGTPNTGELFF. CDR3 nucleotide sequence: TGTGCCAGCAGCCCGATGGTCGGGACACCCAACACCGGGGAGCTGTTTTTT. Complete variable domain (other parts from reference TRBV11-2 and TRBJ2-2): EAGVAQSPRYKIIEKRQSVAFWCNPISGHATLYWYQQILGQGPKLLIQFQNNGVVDDSQLPKDRFSAERLKGVDSTLKIQPAKLEDSAVYLCASSPMVGTPNTGELFFGEGSRLTVL.

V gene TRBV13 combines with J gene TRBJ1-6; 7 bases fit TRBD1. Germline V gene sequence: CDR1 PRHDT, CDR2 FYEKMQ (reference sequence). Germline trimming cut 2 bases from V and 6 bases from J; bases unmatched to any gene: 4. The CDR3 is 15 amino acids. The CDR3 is CASSLTGAFNSPLHF. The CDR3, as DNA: TGTGCCAGCAGCTTAACAGGGGCGTTTAATTCACCCCTCCACTTT.

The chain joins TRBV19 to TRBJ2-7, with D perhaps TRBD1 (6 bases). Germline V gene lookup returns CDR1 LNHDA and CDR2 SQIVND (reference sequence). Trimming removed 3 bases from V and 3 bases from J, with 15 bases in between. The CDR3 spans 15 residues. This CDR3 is CASSIQAGGLYEQYF. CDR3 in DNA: TGTGCCAGTAGTATTCAGGCTGGGGGCCTCTACGAGCAGTACTTC. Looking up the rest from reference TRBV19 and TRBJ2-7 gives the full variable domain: DGGITQSPKYLFRKEGQNVTLSCEQNLNHDAMYWYRQDPGQGLRLIYYSQIVNDFQKGDIAEGYSVSREKKESFPLTVTSAQKNPTAFYLCASSIQAGGLYEQYFGPGTRLTVT.

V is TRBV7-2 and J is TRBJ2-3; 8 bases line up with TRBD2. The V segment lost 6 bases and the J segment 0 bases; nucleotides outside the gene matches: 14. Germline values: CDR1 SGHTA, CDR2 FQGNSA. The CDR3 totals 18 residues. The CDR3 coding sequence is TGTGCCAGCAGGGAAGAGCGGGAGCGCCCTCCTAGCACAGATACGCAGTATTTT. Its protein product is CASREERERPPSTDTQYF.

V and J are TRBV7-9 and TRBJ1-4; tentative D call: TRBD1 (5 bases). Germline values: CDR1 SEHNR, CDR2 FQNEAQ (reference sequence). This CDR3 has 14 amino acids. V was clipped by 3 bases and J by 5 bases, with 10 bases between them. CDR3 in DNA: TGTGCCAGCAGCTTGAAGGGGAGGAATGAAAAACTGTTTTTT. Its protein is CASSLKGRNEKLFF.

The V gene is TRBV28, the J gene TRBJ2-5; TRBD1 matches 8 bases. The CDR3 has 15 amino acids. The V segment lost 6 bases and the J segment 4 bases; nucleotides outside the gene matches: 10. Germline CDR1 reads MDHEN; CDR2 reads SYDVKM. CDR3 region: CASSQDRVMSETQYF. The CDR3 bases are TGTGCCAGCAGCCAGGACAGGGTAATGTCAGAGACCCAGTACTTC.

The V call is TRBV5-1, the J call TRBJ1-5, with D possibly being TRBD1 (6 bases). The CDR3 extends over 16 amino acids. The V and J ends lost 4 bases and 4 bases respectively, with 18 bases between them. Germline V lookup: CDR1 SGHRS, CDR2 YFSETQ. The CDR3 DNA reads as TGCGCCAGCAGCCAAGACCTTGGGGGGGCGAATCAGCCCCAGCATTTT. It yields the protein CASSQDLGGANQPQHF.

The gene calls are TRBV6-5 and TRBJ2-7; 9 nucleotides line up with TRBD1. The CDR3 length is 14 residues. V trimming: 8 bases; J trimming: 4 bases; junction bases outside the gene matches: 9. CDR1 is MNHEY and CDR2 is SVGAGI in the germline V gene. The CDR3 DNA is TGTGCCAGCTTAGAGGGACAGGGCGGGTACGAGCAGTACTTC. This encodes CASLEGQGGYEQYF.

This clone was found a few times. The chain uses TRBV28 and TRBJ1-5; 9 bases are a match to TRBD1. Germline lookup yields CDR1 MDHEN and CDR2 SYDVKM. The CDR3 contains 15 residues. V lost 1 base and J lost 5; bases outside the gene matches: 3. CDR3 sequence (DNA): TGTGCCAGCAGTTTATTCGGACAGGGGTATCAGCCCCAGCATTTT. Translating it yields CASSLFGQGYQPQHF.

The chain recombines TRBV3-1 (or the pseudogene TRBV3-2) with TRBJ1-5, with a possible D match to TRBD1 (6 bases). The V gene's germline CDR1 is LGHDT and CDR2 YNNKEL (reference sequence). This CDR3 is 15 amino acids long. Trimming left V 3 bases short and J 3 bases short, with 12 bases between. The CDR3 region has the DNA TGTGCCAGCAGCCAGACGGGACAAGTCAATCAGCCCCAGCATTTT. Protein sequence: CASSQTGQVNQPQHF.

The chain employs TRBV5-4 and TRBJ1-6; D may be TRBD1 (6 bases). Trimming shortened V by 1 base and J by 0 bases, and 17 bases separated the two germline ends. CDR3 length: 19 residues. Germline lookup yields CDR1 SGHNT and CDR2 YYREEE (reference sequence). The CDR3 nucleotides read TGTGCCAGCAGCTTGCCATGGACAGCGGGGAGCTCCTATAATTCACCCCTCCACTTT. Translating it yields CASSLPWTAGSSYNSPLHF.